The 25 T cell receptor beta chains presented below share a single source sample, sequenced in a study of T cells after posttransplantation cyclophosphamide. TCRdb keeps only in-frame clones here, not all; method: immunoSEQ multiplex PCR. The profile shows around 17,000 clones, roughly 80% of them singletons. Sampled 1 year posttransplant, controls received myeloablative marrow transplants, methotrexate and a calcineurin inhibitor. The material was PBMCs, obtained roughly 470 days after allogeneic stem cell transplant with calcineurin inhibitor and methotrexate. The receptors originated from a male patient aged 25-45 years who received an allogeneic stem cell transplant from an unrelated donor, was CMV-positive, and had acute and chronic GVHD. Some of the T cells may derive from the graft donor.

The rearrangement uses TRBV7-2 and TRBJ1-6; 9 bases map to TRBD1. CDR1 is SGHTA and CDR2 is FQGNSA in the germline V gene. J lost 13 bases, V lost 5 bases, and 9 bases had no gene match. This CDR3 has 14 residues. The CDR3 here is CASSPRDRDPPLHF. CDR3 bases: TGTGCCAGCAGCCCCAGGGACAGGGATCCCCCCCTCCACTTT.

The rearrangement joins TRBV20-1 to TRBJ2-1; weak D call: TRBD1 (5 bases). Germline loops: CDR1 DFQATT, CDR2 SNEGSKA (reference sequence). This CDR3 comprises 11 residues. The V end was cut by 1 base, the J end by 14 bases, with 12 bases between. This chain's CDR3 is CSARVQGVEFF. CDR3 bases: TGCAGTGCTAGAGTCCAGGGTGTTGAGTTCTTC.

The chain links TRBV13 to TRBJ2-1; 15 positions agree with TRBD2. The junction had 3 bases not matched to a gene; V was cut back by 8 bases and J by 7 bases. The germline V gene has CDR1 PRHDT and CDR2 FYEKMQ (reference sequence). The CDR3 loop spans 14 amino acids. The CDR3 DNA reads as TGTGCCAGCGGCGGACTAGCGGGGGGGAATGAGCAGTTCTTC. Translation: CASGGLAGGNEQFF.

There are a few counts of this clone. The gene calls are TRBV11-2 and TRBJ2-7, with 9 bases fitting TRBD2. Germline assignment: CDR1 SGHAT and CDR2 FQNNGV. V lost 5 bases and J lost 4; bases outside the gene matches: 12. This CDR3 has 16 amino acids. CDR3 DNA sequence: TGTGCCAGCAGCCGCTGGGCGGGAGGGGCCGTTTACGAGCAGTACTTC. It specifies CASSRWAGGAVYEQYF.

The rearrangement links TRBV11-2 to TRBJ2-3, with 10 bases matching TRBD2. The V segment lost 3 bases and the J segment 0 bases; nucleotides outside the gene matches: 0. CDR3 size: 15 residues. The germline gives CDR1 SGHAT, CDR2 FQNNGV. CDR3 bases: TGTGCCAGCAGCTTGACTAGCGGGAGCACAGATACGCAGTATTTT. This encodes CASSLTSGSTDTQYF.

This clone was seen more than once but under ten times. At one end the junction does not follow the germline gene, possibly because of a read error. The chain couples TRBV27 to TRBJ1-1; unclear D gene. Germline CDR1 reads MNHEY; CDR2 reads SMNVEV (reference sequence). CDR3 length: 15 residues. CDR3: CASSPIRTMKTEAFF. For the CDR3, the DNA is TGTGCCAGCAGTCCTATCCGGACTATGAAAACTGAAGCTTTCTTT.

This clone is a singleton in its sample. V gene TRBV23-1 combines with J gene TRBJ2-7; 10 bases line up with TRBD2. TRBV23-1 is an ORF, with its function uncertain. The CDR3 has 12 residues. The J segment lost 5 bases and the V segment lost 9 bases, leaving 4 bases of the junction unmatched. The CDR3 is CASVAGGHEQYF. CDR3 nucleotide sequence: TGCGCCAGTGTAGCGGGGGGACACGAGCAGTACTTC.

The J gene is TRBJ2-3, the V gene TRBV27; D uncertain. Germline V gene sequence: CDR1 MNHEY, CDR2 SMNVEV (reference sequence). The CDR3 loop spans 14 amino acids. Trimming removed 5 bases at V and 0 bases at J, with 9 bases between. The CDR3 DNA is TGTGCCAGCAGTCCAGGCCCTAGCACAGATACGCAGTATTTT. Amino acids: CASSPGPSTDTQYF.

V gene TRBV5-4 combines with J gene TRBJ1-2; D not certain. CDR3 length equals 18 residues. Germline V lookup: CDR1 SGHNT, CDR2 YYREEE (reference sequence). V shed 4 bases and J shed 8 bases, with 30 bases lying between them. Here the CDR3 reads CASSQDWGVQQNPGGYTF. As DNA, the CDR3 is TGTGCCAGCAGCCAAGATTGGGGAGTTCAACAGAACCCGGGGGGCTACACCTTC.

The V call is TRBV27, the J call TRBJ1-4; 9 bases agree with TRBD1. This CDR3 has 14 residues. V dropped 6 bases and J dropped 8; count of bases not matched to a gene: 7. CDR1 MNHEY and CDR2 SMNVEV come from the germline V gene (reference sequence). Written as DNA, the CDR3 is TGTGCCAGCAGCTCCGGGACAGGGTGGGAAAAACTGTTTTTT. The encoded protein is CASSSGTGWEKLFF. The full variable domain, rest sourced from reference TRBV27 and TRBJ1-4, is EAQVTQNPRYLITVTGKKLTVTCSQNMNHEYMSWYRQDPGLGLRQIYYSMNVEVTDKGDVPEGYKVSRKEKRNFPLILESPSPNQTSLYFCASSSGTGWEKLFFGSGTQLSVL.

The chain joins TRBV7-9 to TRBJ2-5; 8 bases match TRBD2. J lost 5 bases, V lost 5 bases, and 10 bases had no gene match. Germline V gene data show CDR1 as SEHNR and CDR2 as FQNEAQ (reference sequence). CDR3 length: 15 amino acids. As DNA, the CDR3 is TGTGCCAGCAGCCTAGAGGCGGGGGGCCGGGAGACCCAGTACTTC. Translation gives CASSLEAGGRETQYF.

CDR3 DNA sequence: TGTGCCAGCTCACCCGCTAGCGGGAGGGCCTTCTCCGAGCAGTACTTC. It is translated as CASSPASGRAFSEQYF. The gene calls are TRBV18 and TRBJ2-7; 12 positions agree with TRBD2. The CDR3 is 16 residues long. V lost 3 bases, J lost 6 bases, and 9 bases stayed unmatched. The V gene's germline CDR1 is KGHSH and CDR2 LQKENI.

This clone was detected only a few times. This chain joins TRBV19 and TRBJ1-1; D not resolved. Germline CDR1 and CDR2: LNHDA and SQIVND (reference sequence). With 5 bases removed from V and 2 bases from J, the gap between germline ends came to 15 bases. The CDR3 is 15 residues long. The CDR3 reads CASSYIRGINTEAFF. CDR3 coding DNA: TGTGCCAGTAGTTATATTAGAGGGATCAACACTGAAGCTTTCTTT.

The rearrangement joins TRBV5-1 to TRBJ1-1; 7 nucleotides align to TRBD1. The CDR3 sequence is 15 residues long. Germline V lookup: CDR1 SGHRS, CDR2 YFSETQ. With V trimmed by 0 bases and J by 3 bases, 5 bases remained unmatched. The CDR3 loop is CASSLGGGQDTEAFF. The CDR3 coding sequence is TGCGCCAGCAGCTTGGGGGGTGGACAGGACACTGAAGCTTTCTTT.

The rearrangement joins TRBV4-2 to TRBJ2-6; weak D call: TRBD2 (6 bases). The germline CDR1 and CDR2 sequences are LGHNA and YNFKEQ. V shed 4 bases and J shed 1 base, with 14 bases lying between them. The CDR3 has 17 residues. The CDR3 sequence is CASSPRDSLSGANVLTF. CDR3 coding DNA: TGTGCCAGCAGCCCCCGGGACTCCTTATCTGGGGCCAACGTCCTGACTTTC.

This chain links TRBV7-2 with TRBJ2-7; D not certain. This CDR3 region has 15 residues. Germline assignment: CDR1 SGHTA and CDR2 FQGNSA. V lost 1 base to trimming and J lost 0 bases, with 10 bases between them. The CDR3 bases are TGTGCCAGCAGCTTAGTCGATTACAGCTCCTACGAGCAGTACTTC. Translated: CASSLVDYSSYEQYF.

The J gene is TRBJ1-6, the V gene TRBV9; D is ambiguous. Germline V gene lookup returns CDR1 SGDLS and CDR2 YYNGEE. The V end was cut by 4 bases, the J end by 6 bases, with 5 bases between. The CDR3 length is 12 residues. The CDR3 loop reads CASSSINSPLHF. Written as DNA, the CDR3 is TGTGCCAGCAGCTCCATTAATTCACCCCTCCACTTT.

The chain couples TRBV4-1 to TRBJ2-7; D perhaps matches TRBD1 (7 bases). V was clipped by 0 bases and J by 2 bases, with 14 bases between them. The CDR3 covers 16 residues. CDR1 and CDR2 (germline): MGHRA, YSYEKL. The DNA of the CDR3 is TGCGCCAGCAGCCAAGATGGAGGGGGCTCGGCCTACGAGCAGTACTTC. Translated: CASSQDGGGSAYEQYF.

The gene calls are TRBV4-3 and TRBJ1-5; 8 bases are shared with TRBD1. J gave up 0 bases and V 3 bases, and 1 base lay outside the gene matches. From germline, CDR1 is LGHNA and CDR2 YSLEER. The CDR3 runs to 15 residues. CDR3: CASSQDRDSNQPQHF. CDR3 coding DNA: TGCGCCAGCAGCCAGGACAGGGATAGCAATCAGCCCCAGCATTTT.

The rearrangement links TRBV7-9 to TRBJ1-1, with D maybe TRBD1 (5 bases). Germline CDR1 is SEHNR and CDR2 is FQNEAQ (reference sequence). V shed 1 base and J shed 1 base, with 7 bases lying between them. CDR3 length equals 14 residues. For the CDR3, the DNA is TGTGCCAGCAGCTTAGGGGGCTCGAACACTGAAGCTTTCTTT. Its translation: CASSLGGSNTEAFF.

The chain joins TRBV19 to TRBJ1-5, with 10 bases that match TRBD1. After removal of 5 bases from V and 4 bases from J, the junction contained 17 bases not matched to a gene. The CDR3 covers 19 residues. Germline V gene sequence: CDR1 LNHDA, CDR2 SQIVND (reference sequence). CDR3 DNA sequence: TGTGCCAGTAGTCCCTACGGGGGGACAGGGGCCTCCCCTAATCAGCCCCAGCATTTT. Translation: CASSPYGGTGASPNQPQHF.

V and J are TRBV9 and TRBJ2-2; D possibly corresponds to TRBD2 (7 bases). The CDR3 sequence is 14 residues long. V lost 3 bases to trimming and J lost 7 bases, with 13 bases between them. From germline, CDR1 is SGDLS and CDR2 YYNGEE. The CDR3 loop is CASSARGGSGELFF. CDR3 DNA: TGTGCCAGCAGCGCGAGGGGGGGGAGCGGGGAGCTGTTTTTT.

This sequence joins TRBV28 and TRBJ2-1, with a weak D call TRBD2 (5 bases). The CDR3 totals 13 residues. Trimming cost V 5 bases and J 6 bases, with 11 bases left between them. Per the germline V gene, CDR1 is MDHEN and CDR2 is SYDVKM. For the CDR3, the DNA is TGTGCCAGCAGTACGCCTAGCCTCAATGAGCAGTTCTTC. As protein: CASSTPSLNEQFF.

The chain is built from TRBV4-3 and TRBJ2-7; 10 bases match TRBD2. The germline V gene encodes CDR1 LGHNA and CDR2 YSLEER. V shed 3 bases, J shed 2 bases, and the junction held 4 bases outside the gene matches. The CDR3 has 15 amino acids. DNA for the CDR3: TGCGCCAGCAGCCAGGGGCTAGCGGGAGCCTACGAGCAGTACTTC. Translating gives CASSQGLAGAYEQYF.

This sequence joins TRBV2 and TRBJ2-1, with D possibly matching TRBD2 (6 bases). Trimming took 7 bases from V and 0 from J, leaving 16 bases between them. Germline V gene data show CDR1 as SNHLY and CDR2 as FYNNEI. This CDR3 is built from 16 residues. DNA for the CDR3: TGTGCCAGCAAAAGGAGGGAATTAAGCTCCTACAATGAGCAGTTCTTC. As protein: CASKRRELSSYNEQFF.